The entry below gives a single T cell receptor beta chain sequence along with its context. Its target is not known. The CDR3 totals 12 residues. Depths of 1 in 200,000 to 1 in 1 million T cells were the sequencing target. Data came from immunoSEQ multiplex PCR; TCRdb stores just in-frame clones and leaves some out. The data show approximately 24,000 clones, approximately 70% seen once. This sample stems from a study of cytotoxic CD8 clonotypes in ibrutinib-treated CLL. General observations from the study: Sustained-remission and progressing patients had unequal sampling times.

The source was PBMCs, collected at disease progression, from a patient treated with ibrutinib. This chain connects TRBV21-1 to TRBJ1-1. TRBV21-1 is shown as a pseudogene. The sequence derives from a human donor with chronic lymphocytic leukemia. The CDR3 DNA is TGTGCCAGCCAAGAGGTGGGAACTGAAGCTTTCTTT. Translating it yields CASQEVGTEAFF.